One and the same sample provided the 14 T cell receptor beta chains below, sequenced in a study of T-cell memory formation after mild COVID-19. TCRdb independently ran MiXCR on the 5' RACE reads; one entry per CDR3 protein. The sample gives 150,000 to 200,000 distinct CDR3 sequences, around 10% of which show up once; less than 4% is in the top ten. The sample was PBMCs or a T cell subset sorted from them (not recorded which). Every receptor here comes from a man between 18 and 35 years old who had mild COVID-19 (a few samples of this study predate the infection). Cell type and time point are not known.

This clonotype appeared a few times. CDR3: CASSSWVAPEQFF. The CDR3 region has the DNA TGTGCCAGCAGCTCCTGGGTAGCCCCTGAGCAGTTCTTC. The genes are TRBV11-2 and TRBJ2-1; D unresolved. Trimming cost V 4 bases and J 9 bases, with 13 bases left between them. In germline, CDR1 is SGHAT, CDR2 FQNNGV. This CDR3 is built from 13 residues.

The sample holds many counts of this clonotype. The junction does not match germline at one end; this may be a read error. V gene TRBV20-1 combines with J gene TRBJ2-7; D assignment may be TRBD1 or TRBD2 (5 bases each). CDR3 length: 14 residues. Germline CDR1 is DFQATT and CDR2 is SNEGSKA (reference sequence). As DNA, the CDR3 is TGCAGTGCCAGAGGGGAGAGTTTTCCCTACGAGCAGTACTTC. Translated, it gives CSARGESFPYEQYF.

The rearrangement links TRBV20-1 to TRBJ2-3, with 10 nucleotides matching TRBD2. The J segment lost 2 bases and the V segment lost 1 base, leaving 3 bases of the junction unmatched. Germline assignment: CDR1 DFQATT and CDR2 SNEGSKA (reference sequence). This CDR3 region has 15 residues. CDR3 sequence: CSARASGGHTDTQYF. CDR3 bases: TGCAGTGCTAGAGCTAGCGGGGGTCACACAGATACGCAGTATTTT.

This clonotype occurred a few times. V usage is TRBV20-1 and J usage is TRBJ2-2; 7 positions match TRBD1. V shed 5 bases and J 2 bases; nucleotides not matched to a gene: 5. Germline V lookup: CDR1 DFQATT, CDR2 SNEGSKA (reference sequence). This CDR3 comprises 14 residues. CDR3 loop: CSAPDRRNTGELFF. In DNA, the CDR3 is TGCAGTGCTCCGGACAGGAGAAACACCGGGGAGCTGTTTTTT.

V and J are TRBV7-2 and TRBJ2-5; D possibly uses TRBD1 or TRBD2 (6 bases each). The germline CDR1 and CDR2 sequences are SGHTA and FQGNSA. The CDR3 is 14 amino acids. The ends were cut back, 11 bases at V and 5 bases at J, with 21 bases in the middle. Here the CDR3 DNA reads TGTGCCTGCCGGGACTCAAAAGGGGGGGAGACCCAGTACTTC. Its translation is CACRDSKGGETQYF.

This rearrangement joins TRBV9 to TRBJ1-3; D remains unclear. The CDR3 spans 15 residues. Per the germline V gene, CDR1 is SGDLS and CDR2 is YYNGEE. V dropped 3 bases and J dropped 1 base, with 11 bases sitting between them. This CDR3 reads CASSANGFSGNTIYF. The CDR3 coding sequence is TGTGCCAGCAGCGCAAACGGGTTTTCTGGAAACACCATATATTTT.

This clonotype was counted only a few times. V usage is TRBV10-3 and J usage is TRBJ2-1; 11 nucleotides agree with TRBD2. Losses at the gene ends were 2 bases for V and 8 bases for J; bases not matched to a gene: 11. Germline V gives CDR1 ENHRY, CDR2 SYGVKD. The CDR3 is 17 residues long. CDR3 nucleotide sequence: TGTGCCATCAGTGAGCCGTCTAGCGGGGGGCGCGTAGATGAGCAGTTCTTC. It is translated as CAISEPSSGGRVDEQFF.

This clonotype has only a few counts. The rearrangement joins TRBV6-5 to TRBJ1-1; 8 nucleotides agree with TRBD1. J lost 3 bases, V lost 6 bases, and 9 bases had no gene match. CDR1 and CDR2 from the germline V gene are MNHEY and SVGAGI. This CDR3 comprises 15 residues. DNA for the CDR3: TGTGCCAGCAGCTGGCGAACAGGGGGGCACACTGAAGCTTTCTTT. This sequence encodes CASSWRTGGHTEAFF.

Here the CDR3 reads CASSLTGPQHF. DNA for the CDR3: TGTGCCAGCAGTTTGACCGGGCCCCAGCATTTT. The chain joins TRBV12-3 or TRBV12-4 to TRBJ1-5; D gene uncertain. Trimming took off 3 bases at V and 9 bases at J, with 6 bases between the two ends. The CDR3 sequence is 11 residues long.

This clonotype showed up just a few times. The rearrangement uses TRBV4-1 and TRBJ1-5, with 10 nucleotides matching TRBD1. Germline V gene data show CDR1 as MGHRA and CDR2 as YSYEKL. Trimming cost V 5 bases and J 2 bases; bases outside gene matches: 6. This CDR3 has 16 amino acids. CDR3 sequence reads: CASSGQGGQGNQPQHF. CDR3 in DNA: TGCGCCAGCAGCGGACAGGGGGGACAAGGCAATCAGCCCCAGCATTTT.

This chain links TRBV12-3 or TRBV12-4 with TRBJ1-2, with D maybe TRBD1 (5 bases). V lost 5 bases to trimming and J lost 3 bases, with 16 bases between them. The CDR3 totals 15 residues. The CDR3 sequence: CASSPQIRDHYGYTF. The CDR3 DNA reads TGTGCCAGCAGTCCCCAAATCAGGGACCACTATGGCTACACCTTC.

At least ten counts were recorded for this clonotype. The genes are TRBV7-9 and TRBJ2-5, with D possibly being TRBD2 (6 bases). The CDR3 is made up of 13 amino acids. The V and J ends lost 5 bases and 4 bases respectively, with 11 bases between them. Germline loops: CDR1 SEHNR, CDR2 FQNEAQ (reference sequence). For the CDR3, the DNA is TGTGCCAGCAGCGCGGGAAGTGGAGAGACCCAGTACTTC. Amino acid sequence: CASSAGSGETQYF.

There are a few counts of this clonotype. One end of the junction is discordant with germline, which a read error may explain. The V gene is TRBV5-6, the J gene TRBJ2-4; 7 positions match TRBD2. Per the germline V gene, CDR1 is SGHDT and CDR2 is YYEEEE. The CDR3 length is 11 residues. DNA for the CDR3: TGTGCCAGCAGCGTCCGGGACTATCACGCCTTC. It translates to CASSVRDYHAF.

This chain uses TRBV5-4 with TRBJ1-1; D possibly corresponds to TRBD1 (5 bases). In germline, CDR1 is SGHNT, CDR2 YYREEE (reference sequence). Trimming took 3 bases from V and 1 from J, leaving 10 bases between them. The CDR3 extends over 14 amino acids. CDR3 sequence (DNA): TGTGCCAGCAGCTGGGGCCAGGGGAACACTGAAGCTTTCTTT. Amino acid sequence: CASSWGQGNTEAFF.